This TCR beta chain stems from a study of a mutant IDH1 vaccine in newly diagnosed glioma. Repertoires were generated with immunoSEQ multiplex PCR, while TCRdb's copy carries only in-frame clones and drops some. Of tens of thousands of clones listed, roughly 80% were seen once; the top ten hold 1.5% to 2%. Time point noted: baseline, week 1 (first vaccination visit). Treatment here: pre-vaccination baseline after standard-of-care therapy. Specimen: PBMCs, collected from a glioma patient treated with radiotherapy, temozolomide or both. This TCR was sampled from a woman in her forties with glioma.

The CDR3 coding sequence is TGTGCCAGCAGCTTCTATTGGGAACAGGGGGTCGAGCAGTACTTC. Its protein product is CASSFYWEQGVEQYF. This rearrangement joins TRBV7-2 to TRBJ2-7; 8 positions agree with TRBD1. CDR3 size: 15 residues. After removal of 3 bases from V and 6 bases from J, the junction contained 10 bases not matched to a gene. Germline loops: CDR1 SGHTA, CDR2 FQGNSA.